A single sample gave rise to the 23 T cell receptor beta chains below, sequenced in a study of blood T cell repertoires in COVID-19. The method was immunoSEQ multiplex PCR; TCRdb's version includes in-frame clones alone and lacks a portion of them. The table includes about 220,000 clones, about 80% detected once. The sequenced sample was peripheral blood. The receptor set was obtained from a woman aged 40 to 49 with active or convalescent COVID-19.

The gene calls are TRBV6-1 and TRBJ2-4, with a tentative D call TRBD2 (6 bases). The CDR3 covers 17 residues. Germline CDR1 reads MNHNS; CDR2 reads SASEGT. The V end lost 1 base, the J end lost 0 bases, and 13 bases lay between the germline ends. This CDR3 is CASSEETSFLAKNIQYF. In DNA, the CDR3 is TGTGCCAGCAGTGAAGAGACTAGTTTCTTAGCCAAAAACATTCAGTACTTC.

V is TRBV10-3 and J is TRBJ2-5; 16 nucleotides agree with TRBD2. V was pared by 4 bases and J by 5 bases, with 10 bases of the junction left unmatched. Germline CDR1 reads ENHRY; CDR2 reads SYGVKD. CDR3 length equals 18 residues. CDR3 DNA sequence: TGTGCCATCAGTGGAGGGACTAGCGGGGGGGCCGAGTTTGAGACCCAGTACTTC. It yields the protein CAISGGTSGGAEFETQYF.

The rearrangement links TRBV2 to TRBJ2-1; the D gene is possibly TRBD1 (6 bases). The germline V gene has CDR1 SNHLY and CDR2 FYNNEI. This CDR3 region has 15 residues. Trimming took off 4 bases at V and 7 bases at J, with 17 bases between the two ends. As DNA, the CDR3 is TGTGCCAGCAGTGTGGGGGCCATGATGGTAAATGAGCAGTTCTTC. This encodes CASSVGAMMVNEQFF. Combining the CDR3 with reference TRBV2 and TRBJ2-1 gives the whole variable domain EPEVTQTPSHQVTQMGQEVILRCVPISNHLYFYWYRQILGQKVEFLVSFYNNEISEKSEIFDDQFSVERPDGSNFTLKIRSTKLEDSAMYFCASSVGAMMVNEQFFGPGTRLTVL.

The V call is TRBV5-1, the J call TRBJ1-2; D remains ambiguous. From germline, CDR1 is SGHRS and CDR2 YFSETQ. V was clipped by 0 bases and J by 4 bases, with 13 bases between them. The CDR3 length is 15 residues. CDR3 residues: CASSLVRGVGYGYTF. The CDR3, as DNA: TGCGCCAGCAGCTTGGTCCGGGGAGTAGGCTATGGCTACACCTTC.

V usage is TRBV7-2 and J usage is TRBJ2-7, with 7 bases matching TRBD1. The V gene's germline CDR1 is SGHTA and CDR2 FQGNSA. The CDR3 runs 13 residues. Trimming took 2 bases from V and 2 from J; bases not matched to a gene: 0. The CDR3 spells CASSLQGAYEQYF. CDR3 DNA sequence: TGTGCCAGCAGCTTACAGGGGGCCTACGAGCAGTACTTC.

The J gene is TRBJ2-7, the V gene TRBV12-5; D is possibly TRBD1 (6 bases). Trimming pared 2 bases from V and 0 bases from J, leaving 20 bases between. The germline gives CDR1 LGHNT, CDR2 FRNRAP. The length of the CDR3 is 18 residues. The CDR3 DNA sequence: TGTGCTAGTGGTTTGCGCCGGGCTGGGGGACATTTCTCCTACGAGCAGTACTTC. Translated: CASGLRRAGGHFSYEQYF.

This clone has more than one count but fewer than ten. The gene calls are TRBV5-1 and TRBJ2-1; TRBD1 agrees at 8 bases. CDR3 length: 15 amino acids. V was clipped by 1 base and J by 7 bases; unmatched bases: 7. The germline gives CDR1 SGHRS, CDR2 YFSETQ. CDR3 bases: TGCGCCAGCAGCTTGATGCAGGGGGCGTATAATGAGCAGTTCTTC. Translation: CASSLMQGAYNEQFF. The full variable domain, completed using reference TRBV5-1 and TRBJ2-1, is KAGVTQTPRYLIKTRGQQVTLSCSPISGHRSVSWYQQTPGQGLQFLFEYFSETQRNKGNFPGRFSGRQFSNSRSEMNVSTLELGDSALYLCASSLMQGAYNEQFFGPGTRLTVL.

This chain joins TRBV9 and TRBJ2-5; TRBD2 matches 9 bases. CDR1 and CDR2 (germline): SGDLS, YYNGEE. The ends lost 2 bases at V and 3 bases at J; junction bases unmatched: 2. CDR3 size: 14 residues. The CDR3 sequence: CASSVSGREETQYF. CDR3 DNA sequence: TGTGCCAGCAGCGTTAGCGGGAGAGAAGAGACCCAGTACTTC.

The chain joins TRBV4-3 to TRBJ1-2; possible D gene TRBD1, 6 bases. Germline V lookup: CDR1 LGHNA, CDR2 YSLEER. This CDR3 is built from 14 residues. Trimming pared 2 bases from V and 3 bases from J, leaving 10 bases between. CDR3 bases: TGCGCCAGCAGCCAAATCTGGACAGACTATGGCTACACCTTC. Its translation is CASSQIWTDYGYTF.

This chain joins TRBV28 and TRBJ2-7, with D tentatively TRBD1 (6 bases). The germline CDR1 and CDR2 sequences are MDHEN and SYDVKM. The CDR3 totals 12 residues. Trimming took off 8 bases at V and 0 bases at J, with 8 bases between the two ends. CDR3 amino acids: CASQGSSYEQYF. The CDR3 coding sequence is TGTGCCAGCCAGGGGAGCTCCTACGAGCAGTACTTC.

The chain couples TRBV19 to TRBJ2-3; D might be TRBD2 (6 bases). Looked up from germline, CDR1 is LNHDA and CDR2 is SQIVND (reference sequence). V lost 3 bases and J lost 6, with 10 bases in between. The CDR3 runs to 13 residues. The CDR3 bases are TGTGCCAGTAGTATTGGAGGGTTTGATACGCAGTATTTT. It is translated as CASSIGGFDTQYF.

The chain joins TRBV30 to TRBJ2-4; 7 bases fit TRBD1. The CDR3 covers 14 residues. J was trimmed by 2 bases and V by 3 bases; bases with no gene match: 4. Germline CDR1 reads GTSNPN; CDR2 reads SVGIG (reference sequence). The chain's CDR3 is CAWSPTGTKNIQYF. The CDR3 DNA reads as TGTGCCTGGAGCCCGACAGGGACCAAAAACATTCAGTACTTC. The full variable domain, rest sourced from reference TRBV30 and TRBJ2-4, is SQTIHQWPATLVQPVGSPLSLECTVEGTSNPNLYWYRQAAGRGLQLLFYSVGIGQISSEVPQNLSASRPQDRQFILSSKKLLLSDSGFYLCAWSPTGTKNIQYFGAGTRLSVL.

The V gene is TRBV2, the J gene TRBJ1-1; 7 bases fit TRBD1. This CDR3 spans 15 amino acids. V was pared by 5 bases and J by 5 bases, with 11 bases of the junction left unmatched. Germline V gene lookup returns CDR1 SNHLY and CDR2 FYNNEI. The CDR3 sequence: CASSRRTGLNTEAFF. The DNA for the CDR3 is TGTGCCAGCAGTCGTAGGACAGGTCTTAATACTGAAGCTTTCTTT.

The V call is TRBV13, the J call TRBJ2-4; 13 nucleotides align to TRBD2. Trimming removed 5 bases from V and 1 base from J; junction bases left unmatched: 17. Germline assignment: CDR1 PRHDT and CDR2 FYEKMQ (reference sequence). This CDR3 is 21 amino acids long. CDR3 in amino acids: CASSHSPKLAGGGVAKNIQYF. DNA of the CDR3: TGTGCCAGCAGCCATAGTCCGAAACTAGCGGGAGGGGGTGTGGCCAAAAACATTCAGTACTTC.

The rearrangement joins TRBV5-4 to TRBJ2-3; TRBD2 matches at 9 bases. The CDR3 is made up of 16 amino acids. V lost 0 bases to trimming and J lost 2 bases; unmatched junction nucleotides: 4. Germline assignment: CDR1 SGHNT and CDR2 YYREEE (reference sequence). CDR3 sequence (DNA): TGTGCCAGCAGCTTGGATGCGGGAGGGCTCACAGATACGCAGTATTTT. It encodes CASSLDAGGLTDTQYF. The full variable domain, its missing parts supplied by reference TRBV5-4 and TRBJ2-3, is ETGVTQSPTHLIKTRGQQVTLRCSSQSGHNTVSWYQQALGQGPQFIFQYYREEENGRGNFPPRFSGLQFPNYSSELNVNALELDDSALYLCASSLDAGGLTDTQYFGPGTRLTVL.

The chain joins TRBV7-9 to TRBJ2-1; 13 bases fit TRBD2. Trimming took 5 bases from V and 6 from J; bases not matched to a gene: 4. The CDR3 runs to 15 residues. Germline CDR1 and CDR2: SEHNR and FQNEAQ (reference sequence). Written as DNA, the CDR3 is TGTGCCAGCAGCCGCGGGACTAGCGGGACCAATGAGCAGTTCTTC. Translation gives CASSRGTSGTNEQFF.

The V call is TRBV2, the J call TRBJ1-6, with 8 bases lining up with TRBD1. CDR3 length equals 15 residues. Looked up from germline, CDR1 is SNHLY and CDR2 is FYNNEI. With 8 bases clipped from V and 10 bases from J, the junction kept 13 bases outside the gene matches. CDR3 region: CASLGNDRGGSPLHF. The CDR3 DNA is TGTGCCAGCTTAGGCAATGACAGGGGAGGCTCACCCCTCCACTTT.

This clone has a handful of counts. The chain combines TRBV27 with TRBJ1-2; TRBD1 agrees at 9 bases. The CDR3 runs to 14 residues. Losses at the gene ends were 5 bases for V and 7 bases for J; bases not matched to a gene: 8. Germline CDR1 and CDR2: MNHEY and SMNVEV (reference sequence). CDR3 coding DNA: TGTGCCAGCAGTGTAGGAACAGGGGGCGGTGGCTACACCTTC. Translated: CASSVGTGGGGYTF.

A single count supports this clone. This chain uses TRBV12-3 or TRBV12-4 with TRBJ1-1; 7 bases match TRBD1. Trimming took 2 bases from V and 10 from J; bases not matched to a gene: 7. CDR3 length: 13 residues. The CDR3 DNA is TGTGCCAGCAGTTTAAGGGACAGCGAGGGAGCTTTCTTT. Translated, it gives CASSLRDSEGAFF.

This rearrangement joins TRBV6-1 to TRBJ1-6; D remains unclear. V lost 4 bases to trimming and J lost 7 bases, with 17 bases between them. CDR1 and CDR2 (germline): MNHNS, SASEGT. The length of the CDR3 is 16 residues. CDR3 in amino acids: CASSVRKELQNSPLHF. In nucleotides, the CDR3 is TGTGCCAGCAGTGTTAGGAAGGAGTTACAAAATTCACCCCTCCACTTT.

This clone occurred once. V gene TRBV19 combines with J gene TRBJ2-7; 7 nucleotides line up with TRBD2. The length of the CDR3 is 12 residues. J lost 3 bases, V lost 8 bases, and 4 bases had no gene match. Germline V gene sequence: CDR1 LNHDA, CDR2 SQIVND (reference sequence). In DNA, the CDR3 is TGTGCCAGTCGGGGGGAGGGCTACGAGCAGTACTTC. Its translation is CASRGEGYEQYF.

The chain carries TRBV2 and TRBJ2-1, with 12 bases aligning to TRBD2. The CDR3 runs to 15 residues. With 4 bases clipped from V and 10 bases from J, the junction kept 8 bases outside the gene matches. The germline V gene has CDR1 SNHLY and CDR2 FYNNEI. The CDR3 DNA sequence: TGTGCCAGCAGTGGACTAGCGGGAGTGGTCGAGGAGCAGTTCTTC. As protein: CASSGLAGVVEEQFF.

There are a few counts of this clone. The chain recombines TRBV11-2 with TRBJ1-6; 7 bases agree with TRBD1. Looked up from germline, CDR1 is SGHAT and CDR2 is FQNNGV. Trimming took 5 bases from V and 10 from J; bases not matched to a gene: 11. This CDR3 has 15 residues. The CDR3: CASSKQDRLGSPLHF. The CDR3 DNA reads TGTGCCAGCAGCAAACAGGACAGGTTGGGATCACCCCTCCACTTT.